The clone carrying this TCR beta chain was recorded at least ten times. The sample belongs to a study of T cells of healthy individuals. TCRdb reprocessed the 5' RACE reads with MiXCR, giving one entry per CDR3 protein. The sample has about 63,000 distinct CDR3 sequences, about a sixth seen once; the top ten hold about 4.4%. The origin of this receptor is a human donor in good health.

In DNA form, the CDR3 reads TGTGCCAGCAGCTTGTATTCAAGAGGGATCTACGAGCAGTACTTC. This gives the protein CASSLYSRGIYEQYF. This chain joins TRBV5-6 and TRBJ2-7, with D possibly matching TRBD2 (5 bases). The germline CDR1 and CDR2 sequences are SGHDT and YYEEEE. The CDR3 runs to 15 residues. V lost 1 base and J 3 bases, leaving 14 bases between the germline ends.